The 29 T cell receptor beta chains presented below share a single source sample, sequenced in a study of blood T cell repertoires in COVID-19. Only in-frame clones appear in the TCRdb table, and some are missing; sequencing was by immunoSEQ multiplex PCR. The profile shows a few hundred thousand clones, 80% to 90% of them singletons. Sequenced material: PBMCs or T cells enriched from blood (not recorded which). Source of these receptors: a woman aged 45-59 years in a cohort exposed to, infected with or recovered from COVID-19 (not recorded which).

The chain uses TRBV19 and TRBJ1-2; D not resolved. The CDR3 runs 13 residues. Germline V gene sequence: CDR1 LNHDA, CDR2 SQIVND (reference sequence). Trimming cost V 5 bases and J 5 bases, with 12 bases left between them. The CDR3 nucleotides read TGTGCCAGTAGTCCCCAGGCCGGATATGGCTACACCTTC. It specifies CASSPQAGYGYTF.

The CDR3, as DNA: TGTGCCAGCAATATACAGGGTTCGGGAGATACGCAGTATTTT. This sequence encodes CASNIQGSGDTQYF. The chain combines TRBV6-6 with TRBJ2-3, with TRBD1 as a possible D gene (6 bases). The germline V gene encodes CDR1 MNHNY and CDR2 SVGAGI (reference sequence). CDR3 length: 14 residues. Trimming took 7 bases from V and 5 from J, leaving 16 bases between them.

The DNA for the CDR3 is TGTGCCAGCAGCCGGGGACAGGGGGCGGGAGAGACCCAGTACTTC. Encoded protein: CASSRGQGAGETQYF. The rearrangement links TRBV11-2 to TRBJ2-5; TRBD1 aligns across 12 bases. Germline-derived CDR1 and CDR2 are SGHAT and FQNNGV. V was clipped by 5 bases and J by 4 bases; unmatched bases: 5. This CDR3 contains 15 residues.

This chain connects TRBV10-3 to TRBJ2-2, with D tentatively TRBD2 (5 bases). V was cut by 6 bases and J by 10 bases, with 15 bases left in between. Germline V CDR1 and CDR2: ENHRY, SYGVKD. The CDR3 spans 13 residues. CDR3 coding DNA: TGTGCCATCAGGGCCGCCACCGGGGAGGAGCTGTTTTTT. Its protein product is CAIRAATGEELFF.

This chain connects TRBV12-3 or TRBV12-4 to TRBJ2-7, with D hard to call. V was clipped by 3 bases and J by 4 bases, with 10 bases between them. This CDR3 contains 13 residues. CDR3 nucleotides: TGTGCCAGCAGTTTTCGACATAAATACGAGCAGTACTTC. It encodes CASSFRHKYEQYF.

The gene calls are TRBV5-6 and TRBJ1-2; possibly TRBD1 for D (5 bases). Trimming removed 0 bases from V and 6 bases from J, with 9 bases in between. The CDR3 totals 13 residues. Germline V gene sequence: CDR1 SGHDT, CDR2 YYEEEE. The CDR3 spells CASSLVGGDGYTF. DNA of the CDR3: TGTGCCAGCAGCTTGGTCGGGGGAGATGGCTACACCTTC.

The chain is built from TRBV5-8 and TRBJ2-3; TRBD2 agrees at 8 bases. The CDR3 runs to 15 residues. Germline CDR1 SGHTS, CDR2 YDEGEE. Germline trimming cut 4 bases from V and 5 bases from J; bases unmatched to any gene: 9. The CDR3 loop is CASSVGGGPVDTQYF. As DNA, the CDR3 is TGTGCCAGCAGCGTTGGCGGGGGGCCGGTAGATACGCAGTATTTT.

The chain couples TRBV4-3 to TRBJ1-2, with TRBD1 matching 10 bases. This CDR3 comprises 16 residues. The trim removed 0 bases at V and 8 bases at J, leaving 9 bases unmatched. The germline gives CDR1 LGHNA, CDR2 YSLEER. This CDR3 reads CASSQDSRDRGRGYTF. The CDR3 DNA sequence: TGCGCCAGCAGCCAAGATTCCCGGGACAGGGGTCGGGGCTACACCTTC.

This clone was seen once. This sequence joins TRBV5-1 and TRBJ1-5; D perhaps matches TRBD1 (6 bases). The CDR3 runs to 14 residues. Germline CDR1 reads SGHRS; CDR2 reads YFSETQ. V lost 0 bases, J lost 7 bases, and 11 bases lay in between. As DNA, the CDR3 is TGCGCCAGCAGCTTGGAACAGGGAGGGCAGCCCCAGCATTTT. It translates to CASSLEQGGQPQHF.

J is TRBJ1-6 and V is TRBV19, with D tentatively TRBD1 (5 bases). This CDR3 spans 15 amino acids. Looked up from germline, CDR1 is LNHDA and CDR2 is SQIVND (reference sequence). V shed 4 bases and J shed 3 bases, with 10 bases lying between them. The CDR3 loop reads CASSTDMGYNSPLHF. The CDR3 coding sequence is TGTGCCAGTAGTACGGACATGGGCTATAATTCACCCCTCCACTTT.

The gene calls are TRBV7-9 and TRBJ2-5; 13 nucleotides match TRBD2. Unmatched junction bases numbered 8, after V lost 5 bases and J lost 5 bases. The CDR3 has 16 residues. Germline assignment: CDR1 SEHNR and CDR2 FQNEAQ (reference sequence). CDR3 loop: CASSPRTSGGMETQYF. For the CDR3, the DNA is TGTGCCAGCAGCCCCCGGACTAGCGGGGGTATGGAGACCCAGTACTTC.

The genes are TRBV6-5 and TRBJ2-7; weak D call: TRBD1 (6 bases). V lost 6 bases, J lost 2 bases, and 14 bases lay in between. CDR1 and CDR2 from the germline V gene are MNHEY and SVGAGI. CDR3 size: 14 residues. The CDR3 DNA follows: TGTGCCAGCAGCGGACAGACATGGGCCTACGAGCAGTACTTC. It specifies CASSGQTWAYEQYF.

The chain combines TRBV11-2 with TRBJ1-3, with D maybe TRBD1 (5 bases). CDR3 length equals 17 residues. CDR1 and CDR2 (germline): SGHAT, FQNNGV. The V gene lost 0 bases and the J gene lost 3 bases, with 15 bases spanning the gap. The CDR3 coding sequence is TGTGCCAGCAGCTTAGATCGTGGGGGGGGATATGGAAACACCATATATTTT. The encoded protein is CASSLDRGGGYGNTIYF.

The chain has TRBV7-2 and TRBJ2-1; no definite D call. In germline, CDR1 is SGHTA, CDR2 FQGNSA. This CDR3 is 13 amino acids long. The V and J ends lost 2 bases and 8 bases respectively, with 10 bases between them. CDR3 protein: CASSLWAWDEQFF. The CDR3 coding sequence is TGTGCCAGCAGCTTATGGGCATGGGATGAGCAGTTCTTC.

The gene calls are TRBV9 and TRBJ2-7; D might be TRBD1 (5 bases). The V and J ends lost 0 bases and 5 bases respectively, with 9 bases between them. The CDR3 length is 13 residues. Per germline, CDR1 SGDLS and CDR2 YYNGEE. The CDR3 nucleotides read TGTGCCAGCAGCGTAGGTGGGGCCGACGAGCAGTACTTC. Encoded protein: CASSVGGADEQYF.

The V gene is TRBV4-3, the J gene TRBJ1-2; D ambiguous. This CDR3 is built from 15 residues. V was pared by 0 bases and J by 0 bases, with 8 bases between. CDR1 and CDR2 (germline): LGHNA, YSLEER. DNA of the CDR3: TGCGCCAGCAGCCAAGACGGGGATTCTAACTATGGCTACACCTTC. It specifies CASSQDGDSNYGYTF.

The J gene is TRBJ2-2, the V gene TRBV30; D possibly corresponds to TRBD2 (6 bases). Trimming shortened V by 3 bases and J by 4 bases, and 21 bases separated the two germline ends. Germline V gene data show CDR1 as GTSNPN and CDR2 as SVGIG (reference sequence). This CDR3 has 17 residues. CDR3 sequence reads: CAWRASRKGLLTGELFF. CDR3 DNA sequence: TGTGCCTGGAGGGCTTCCCGGAAGGGACTTCTCACCGGGGAGCTGTTTTTT.

This clone was detected once. The chain combines TRBV19 with TRBJ1-1; D remains ambiguous. The CDR3 is made up of 13 amino acids. Trimming removed 7 bases from V and 1 base from J, with 10 bases in between. CDR1 is LNHDA and CDR2 is SQIVND in the germline V gene (reference sequence). The CDR3: CASNLGRNTEAFF. The CDR3 coding sequence is TGTGCCAGTAATCTAGGGAGGAACACTGAAGCTTTCTTT.

V and J are TRBV2 and TRBJ2-6; tentative D call: TRBD2 (5 bases). The germline CDR1 and CDR2 sequences are SNHLY and FYNNEI. The CDR3 covers 17 residues. V was clipped by 2 bases and J by 5 bases, with 16 bases between them. CDR3 residues: CASSEWYPGLRANVLTF. CDR3 sequence (DNA): TGTGCCAGCAGTGAATGGTACCCCGGACTTAGGGCCAACGTCCTGACTTTC.

In regard to this clone: Relative to the germline gene, one junction end is altered; a read error may explain this. V and J are TRBV5-1 and TRBJ1-1; TRBD1 aligns across 10 bases. This CDR3 has 13 amino acids. Germline values: CDR1 SGHRS, CDR2 YFSETQ. This CDR3 is CASSDDRGQPDVF. DNA of the CDR3: TGCGCCAGCAGCGACGACAGGGGGCAGCCGGATGTCTTT.

V and J are TRBV7-2 and TRBJ2-5; D gene ambiguous. Germline V lookup: CDR1 SGHTA, CDR2 FQGNSA. The V end lost 3 bases, the J end lost 0 bases, and 8 bases lay between the germline ends. This CDR3 spans 14 amino acids. For the CDR3, the DNA is TGTGCCAGCAGCTTGGGCCGGAACCAAGAGACCCAGTACTTC. As protein: CASSLGRNQETQYF.

J is TRBJ2-5 and V is TRBV18; D call uncertain. The V end lost 2 bases, the J end lost 1 base, and 8 bases lay between the germline ends. CDR3 length equals 14 residues. Germline CDR1 is KGHSH and CDR2 is LQKENI. The CDR3 DNA sequence: TGTGCCAGCTCACCAGTGGCCTTCCAAGAGACCCAGTACTTC. It is translated as CASSPVAFQETQYF.

The chain combines TRBV7-2 with TRBJ2-5, with TRBD2 identical over 7 bases. This CDR3 comprises 15 residues. V dropped 5 bases and J dropped 6; count of bases not matched to a gene: 12. Germline V gene sequence: CDR1 SGHTA, CDR2 FQGNSA. CDR3 protein: CASSLKRGGPQTQYF. As DNA, the CDR3 is TGTGCCAGCAGCCTCAAGCGGGGCGGGCCGCAGACCCAGTACTTC.

J is TRBJ1-3 and V is TRBV4-2, with a tentative D call TRBD1 (6 bases). The CDR3 contains 16 residues. Germline CDR1 is LGHNA and CDR2 is YNFKEQ. Trimming shortened V by 0 bases and J by 0 bases, and 9 bases separated the two germline ends. CDR3 coding DNA: TGTGCCAGCAGCCAAGAGGGGACAAACTCTGGAAACACCATATATTTT. Its translation is CASSQEGTNSGNTIYF.

The V and J genes are TRBV11-2 and TRBJ2-3; D uncertain. V lost 1 base to trimming and J lost 6 bases, with 8 bases between them. The CDR3 extends over 13 amino acids. CDR1 and CDR2 from the germline V gene are SGHAT and FQNNGV. CDR3 protein: CASSLAYLDTQYF. The CDR3 DNA reads as TGTGCCAGCAGCTTAGCCTATCTCGATACGCAGTATTTT.

The V call is TRBV25-1, the J call TRBJ1-2; D uncertain. This CDR3 contains 14 residues. V shed 1 base and J shed 5 bases, with 11 bases lying between them. Germline V gene sequence: CDR1 MGHDK, CDR2 SYGVNS. For the CDR3, the DNA is TGTGCCAGCAGTGAATGGAGCAGAGATTATGGCTACACCTTC. Amino acids: CASSEWSRDYGYTF.

The chain has TRBV9 and TRBJ2-5, with a weak D call TRBD2 (6 bases). The length of the CDR3 is 14 residues. From germline, CDR1 is SGDLS and CDR2 YYNGEE. Trimming took 6 bases from V and 5 from J, leaving 17 bases between them. DNA for the CDR3: TGTGCCAGCAATGGGGGTCCGGAGGGGGAGACCCAGTACTTC. Its translation is CASNGGPEGETQYF.

The gene calls are TRBV5-1 and TRBJ1-3, with unresolved D. The germline gives CDR1 SGHRS, CDR2 YFSETQ. V lost 2 bases and J lost 4, with 16 bases in between. CDR3 length: 16 amino acids. In nucleotides, the CDR3 is TGCGCCAGCAGCTTAGTGCCCGGAACTACCGGAAACACCATATATTTT. It translates to CASSLVPGTTGNTIYF.

This chain joins TRBV6-5 and TRBJ1-2, with 7 bases that match TRBD1. The germline V gene has CDR1 MNHEY and CDR2 SVGAGI. The CDR3 spans 12 residues. After removal of 6 bases from V and 7 bases from J, the junction contained 5 bases not matched to a gene. The CDR3 protein is CASSLTGVGYTF. Written as DNA, the CDR3 is TGTGCCAGCAGCCTTACAGGGGTTGGCTACACCTTC.